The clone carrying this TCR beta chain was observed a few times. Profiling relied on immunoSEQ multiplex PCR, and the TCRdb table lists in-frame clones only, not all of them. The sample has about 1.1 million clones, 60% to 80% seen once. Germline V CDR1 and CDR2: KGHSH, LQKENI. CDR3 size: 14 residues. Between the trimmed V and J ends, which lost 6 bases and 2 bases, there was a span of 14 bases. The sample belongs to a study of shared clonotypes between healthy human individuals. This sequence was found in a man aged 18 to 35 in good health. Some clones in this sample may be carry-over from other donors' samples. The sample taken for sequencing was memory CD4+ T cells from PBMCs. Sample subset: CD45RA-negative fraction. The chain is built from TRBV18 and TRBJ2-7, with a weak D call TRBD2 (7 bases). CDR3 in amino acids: CASSLRGGAYEQYF. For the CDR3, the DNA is TGTGCCAGCTCTCTCAGGGGAGGGGCCTACGAGCAGTACTTC.